Below, one T cell receptor beta chain is given with its context. This clonotype appeared a few times. There is no known antigen for this receptor. Nothing much larger sits one base from this clone, and base qualities are not available. Interpreted using the paper, the treatment or condition label stands for: allogeneic hematopoietic cell transplantation with graft depleted of TCRalphabeta T cells and CD19 B cells. Transplant recipients were children who received TCRalphabeta/CD19-depleted allogeneic hematopoietic cell grafts. The sample originates from a study of T-cell reconstitution after alpha-beta-depleted transplantation in children (dated by TCRdb to between 2015 and 2016). Background for the entire study: The study quantitatively tracked T-cell immune reconstitution after TCRalphabeta/CD19-depleted allogeneic hematopoietic cell transplantation in children using TCR repertoire profiling.

The paper as a whole reports these results and caveats: About two months after transplant, the apparently early recovery of alphabetaT-cell counts reportedly depended on just several hundred clones that had expanded rapidly and came from non-depleted graft cells. In some patients, high TCRbeta diversity at day 60 was attributed to recipient T cells and intrathymic progenitors that had survived conditioning. Hyperexpanded clone frequencies declined over subsequent months; after one year, T-cell counts and TCRbeta diversity were mostly attributed to newly produced T cells.

Counted from cysteine to phenylalanine, this CDR3 has 15 amino acids. The DNA shown is the 45-base CDR3, in frame from base 1. CDR1 and CDR2 were assigned from the germline V gene as MNHEY and SVGAGI. V gives up 2 bases and J gives up 2 bases, and the segment between their germline ends measures 12 bases. Receptor libraries were prepared by PCR. Sequencing was performed on an Illumina HiSeq 2500. To normalize quantification of the TCRbeta repertoire, the TCR libraries were built with molecular barcoding that relied on unique molecular identifiers. TCRdb reprocessing: public reads trimmed at Q25 with fastp, clones called with MiXCR, in-frame beta chains kept. Here each entry gathers all rows of one CDR3 protein and keeps the most common genes and DNA. This sample holds around 250,000 distinct CDR3 sequences; around 7.8% were observed only once. 6% to 7% of the sample comes from the top ten.

This receptor chain uses TRBV6-5 and TRBJ2-5; TRBD2 is a possible D gene, resting on 6 matching bases. The sequence derives from a male patient between 10 and 17 years old who had a stem cell transplant for acute lymphoblastic leukemia, so the T cells may come from the graft donor. This specimen was PBMCs, mostly from graft donor cells, taken 180 days after TCRalphabeta/CD19-depleted stem cell transplant. The CDR3 region: CASSYAGRSQETQYF. The base sequence is TGTGCCAGCAGTTACGCGGGACGGTCACAAGAGACCCAGTACTTC.